The T cell receptor beta chain described here comes from a study of identical twins. TCRdb fed the 5' RACE reads into MiXCR, producing one record per CDR3 protein. The sample lists about 520,000 distinct CDR3 sequences, less than 25% seen once, with roughly 0.9% in the top ten. Findings of the study overall: The analysis was cross-sectional rather than longitudinal within donors.

Notes on this clonotype: What it binds is unknown.

Germline V CDR1 and CDR2: LGHNT, FRNRAP. V lost 5 bases and J lost 4, with 11 bases in between. This CDR3 is built from 14 residues. These data were also filed under a second study, of T cells expressing NK-cell markers. This second study says: CD8+ T cells in over five donors included dominant NKG2C+ clonotypes at 1.0-7.0%.

What was sequenced was CD4+ T cells sorted from blood. The rearrangement uses TRBV12-5 and TRBJ2-2; D perhaps matches TRBD2 (5 bases). This sequence was found in a young woman in good health. DNA of the CDR3: TGTGCTAGTGGTCCGGCTAGCCCCACCGGGGAGCTGTTTTTT. Protein sequence: CASGPASPTGELFF.